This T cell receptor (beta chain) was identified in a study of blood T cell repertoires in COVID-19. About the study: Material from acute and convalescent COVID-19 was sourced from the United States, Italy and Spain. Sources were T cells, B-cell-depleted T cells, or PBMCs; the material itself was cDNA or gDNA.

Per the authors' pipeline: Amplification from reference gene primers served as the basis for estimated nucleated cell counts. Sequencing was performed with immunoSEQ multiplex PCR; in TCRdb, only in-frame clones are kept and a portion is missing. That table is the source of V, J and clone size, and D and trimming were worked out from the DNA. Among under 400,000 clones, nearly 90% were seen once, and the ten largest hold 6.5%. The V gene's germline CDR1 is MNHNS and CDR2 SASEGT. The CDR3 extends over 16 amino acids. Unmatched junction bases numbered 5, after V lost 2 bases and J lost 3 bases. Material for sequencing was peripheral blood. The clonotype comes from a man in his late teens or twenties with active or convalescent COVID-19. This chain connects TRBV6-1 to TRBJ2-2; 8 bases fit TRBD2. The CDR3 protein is CASSERGGHYTGELFF. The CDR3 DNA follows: TGTGCCAGCAGTGAACGGGGGGGACACTACACCGGGGAGCTGTTTTTT.